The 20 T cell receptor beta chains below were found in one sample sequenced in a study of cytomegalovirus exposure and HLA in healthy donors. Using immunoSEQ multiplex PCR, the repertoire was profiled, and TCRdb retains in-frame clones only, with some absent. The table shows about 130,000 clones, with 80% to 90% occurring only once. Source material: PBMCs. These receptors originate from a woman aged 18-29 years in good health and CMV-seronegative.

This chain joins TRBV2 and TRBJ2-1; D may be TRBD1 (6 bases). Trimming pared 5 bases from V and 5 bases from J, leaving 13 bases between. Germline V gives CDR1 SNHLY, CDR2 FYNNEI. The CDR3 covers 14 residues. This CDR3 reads CASSPRDNDNEQFF. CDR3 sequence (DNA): TGTGCCAGCAGTCCCCGGGACAACGACAATGAGCAGTTCTTC.

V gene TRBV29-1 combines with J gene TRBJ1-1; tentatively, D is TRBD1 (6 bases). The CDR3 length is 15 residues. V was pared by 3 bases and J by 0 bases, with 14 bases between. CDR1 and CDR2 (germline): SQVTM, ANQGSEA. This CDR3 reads CSVDRGWGMNTEAFF. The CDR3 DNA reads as TGCAGCGTTGACAGGGGCTGGGGGATGAACACTGAAGCTTTCTTT.

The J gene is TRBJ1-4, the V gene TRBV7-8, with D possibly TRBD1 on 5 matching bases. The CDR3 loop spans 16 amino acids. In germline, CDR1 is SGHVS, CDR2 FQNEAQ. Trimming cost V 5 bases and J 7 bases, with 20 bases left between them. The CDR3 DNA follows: TGTGCCAGCAGCCGAACCGTGGGGGGGGTTCTTGAAAAACTGTTTTTT. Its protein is CASSRTVGGVLEKLFF.

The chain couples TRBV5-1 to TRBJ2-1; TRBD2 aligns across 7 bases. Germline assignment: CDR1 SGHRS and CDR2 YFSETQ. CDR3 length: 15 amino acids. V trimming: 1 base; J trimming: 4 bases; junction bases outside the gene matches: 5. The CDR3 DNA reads TGCGCCAGCAGCTTGTCGGCGGGGGAGTACAATGAGCAGTTCTTC. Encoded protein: CASSLSAGEYNEQFF.

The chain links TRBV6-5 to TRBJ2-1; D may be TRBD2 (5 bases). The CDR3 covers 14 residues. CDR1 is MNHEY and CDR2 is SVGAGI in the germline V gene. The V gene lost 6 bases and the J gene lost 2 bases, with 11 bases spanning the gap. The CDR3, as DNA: TGTGCCAGCAGCAGGACTGACACCTACAATGAGCAGTTCTTC. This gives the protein CASSRTDTYNEQFF.

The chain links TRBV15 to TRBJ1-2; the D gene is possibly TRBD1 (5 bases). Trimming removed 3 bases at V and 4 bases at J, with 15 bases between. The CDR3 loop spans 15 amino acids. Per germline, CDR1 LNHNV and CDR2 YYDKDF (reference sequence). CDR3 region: CATSRGGTSLYGYTF. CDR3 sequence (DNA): TGTGCCACCAGCAGGGGGGGGACCTCCCTCTATGGCTACACCTTC. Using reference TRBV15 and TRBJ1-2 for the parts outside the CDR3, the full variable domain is DAMVIQNPRYQVTQFGKPVTLSCSQTLNHNVMYWYQQKSSQAPKLLFHYYDKDFNNEADTPDNFQSRRPNTSFCFLDIRSPGLGDTAMYLCATSRGGTSLYGYTFGSGTRLTVV.

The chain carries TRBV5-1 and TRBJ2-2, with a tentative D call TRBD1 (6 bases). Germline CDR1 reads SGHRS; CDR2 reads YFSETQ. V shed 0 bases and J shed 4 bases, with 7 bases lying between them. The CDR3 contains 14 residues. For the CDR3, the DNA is TGCGCCAGCAGCTTGGGGGGGCGCACCGGGGAGCTGTTTTTT. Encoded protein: CASSLGGRTGELFF.

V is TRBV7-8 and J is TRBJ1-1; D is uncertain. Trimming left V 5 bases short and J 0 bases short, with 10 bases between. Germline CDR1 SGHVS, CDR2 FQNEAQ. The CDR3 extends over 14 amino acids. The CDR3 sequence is CASSLPPMNTEAFF. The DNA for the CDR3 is TGTGCCAGCAGCCTGCCACCTATGAACACTGAAGCTTTCTTT.

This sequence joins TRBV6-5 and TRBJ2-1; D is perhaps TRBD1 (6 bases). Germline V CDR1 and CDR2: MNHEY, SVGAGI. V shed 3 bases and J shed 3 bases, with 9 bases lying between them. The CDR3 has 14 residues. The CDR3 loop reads CASSYQGIYNEQFF. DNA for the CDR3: TGTGCCAGCAGTTATCAGGGGATCTACAATGAGCAGTTCTTC.

The CDR3 loop is CVRGLAGVPPTGELFF. CDR3 DNA sequence: TGTGTCAGGGGACTAGCGGGGGTGCCCCCCACCGGGGAGCTGTTTTTT. The rearrangement uses TRBV25-1 and TRBJ2-2; TRBD2 agrees at 14 bases. The V gene's germline CDR1 is MGHDK and CDR2 SYGVNS. There are 16 residues in the CDR3.

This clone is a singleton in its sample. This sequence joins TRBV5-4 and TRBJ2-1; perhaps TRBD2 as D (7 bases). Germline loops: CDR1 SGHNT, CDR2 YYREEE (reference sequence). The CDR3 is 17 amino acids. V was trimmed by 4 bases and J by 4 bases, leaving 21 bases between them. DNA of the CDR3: TGTGCCAGCAGCGGCCCCCCCGCGGGGGCCAAATACAATGAGCAGTTCTTC. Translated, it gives CASSGPPAGAKYNEQFF. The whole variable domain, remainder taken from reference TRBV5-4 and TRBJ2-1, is ETGVTQSPTHLIKTRGQQVTLRCSSQSGHNTVSWYQQALGQGPQFIFQYYREEENGRGNFPPRFSGLQFPNYSSELNVNALELDDSALYLCASSGPPAGAKYNEQFFGPGTRLTVL.

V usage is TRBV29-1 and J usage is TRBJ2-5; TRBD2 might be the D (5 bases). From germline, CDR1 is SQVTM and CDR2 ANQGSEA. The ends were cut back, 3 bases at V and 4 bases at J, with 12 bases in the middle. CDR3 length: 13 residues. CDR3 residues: CSVELGRGETQYF. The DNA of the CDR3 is TGCAGCGTTGAGCTGGGCCGGGGAGAGACCCAGTACTTC.

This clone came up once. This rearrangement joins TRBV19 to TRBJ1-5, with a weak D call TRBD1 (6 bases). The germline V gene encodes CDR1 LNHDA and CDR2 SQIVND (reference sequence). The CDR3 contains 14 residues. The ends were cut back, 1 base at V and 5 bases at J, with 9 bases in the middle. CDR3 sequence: CASSIGQDYQPQHF. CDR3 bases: TGTGCCAGTAGTATAGGACAGGATTATCAGCCCCAGCATTTT.

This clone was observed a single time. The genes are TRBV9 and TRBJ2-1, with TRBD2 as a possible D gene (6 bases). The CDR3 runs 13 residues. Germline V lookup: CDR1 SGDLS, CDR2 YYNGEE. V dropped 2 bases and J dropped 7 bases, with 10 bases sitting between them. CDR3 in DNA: TGTGCCAGCAGCGTTTTAGCGGAAAATGAGCAGTTCTTC. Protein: CASSVLAENEQFF.

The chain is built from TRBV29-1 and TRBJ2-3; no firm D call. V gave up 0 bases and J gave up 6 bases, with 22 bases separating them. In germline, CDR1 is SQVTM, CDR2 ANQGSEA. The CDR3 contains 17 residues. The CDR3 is CSVEEQEIWVASDTQYF. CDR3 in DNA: TGCAGCGTTGAAGAGCAGGAAATATGGGTCGCATCTGATACGCAGTATTTT.

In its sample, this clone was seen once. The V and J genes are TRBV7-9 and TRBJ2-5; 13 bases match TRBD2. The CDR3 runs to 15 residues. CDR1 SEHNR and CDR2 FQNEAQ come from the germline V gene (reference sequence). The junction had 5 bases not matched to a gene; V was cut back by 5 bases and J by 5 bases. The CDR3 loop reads CASSPGLAGLETQYF. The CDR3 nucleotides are TGTGCCAGCAGCCCGGGACTAGCGGGGCTGGAGACCCAGTACTTC. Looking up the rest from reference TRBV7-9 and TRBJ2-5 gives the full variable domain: DTGVSQNPRHKITKRGQNVTFRCDPISEHNRLYWYRQTLGQGPEFLTYFQNEAQLEKSRLLSDRFSAERPKGSFSTLEIQRTEQGDSAMYLCASSPGLAGLETQYFGPGTRLLVL.

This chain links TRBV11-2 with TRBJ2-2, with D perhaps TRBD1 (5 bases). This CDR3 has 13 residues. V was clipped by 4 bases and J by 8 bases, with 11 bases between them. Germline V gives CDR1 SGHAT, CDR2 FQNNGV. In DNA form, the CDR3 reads TGTGCCAGCAGCTCAAGTAGGGGTGGGGAGCTGTTTTTT. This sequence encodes CASSSSRGGELFF.

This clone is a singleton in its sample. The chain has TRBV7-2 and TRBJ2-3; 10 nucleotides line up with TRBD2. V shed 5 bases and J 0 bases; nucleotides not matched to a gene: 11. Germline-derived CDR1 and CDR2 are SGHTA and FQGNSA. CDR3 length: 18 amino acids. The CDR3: CASSPSYWTSGSTDTQYF. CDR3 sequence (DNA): TGTGCCAGCAGCCCTAGCTACTGGACTAGCGGAAGCACAGATACGCAGTATTTT. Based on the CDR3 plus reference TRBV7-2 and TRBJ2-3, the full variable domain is GAGVSQSPSNKVTEKGKDVELRCDPISGHTALYWYRQSLGQGLEFLIYFQGNSAPDKSGLPSDRFSAERTGGSVSTLTIQRTQQEDSAVYLCASSPSYWTSGSTDTQYFGPGTRLTVL.

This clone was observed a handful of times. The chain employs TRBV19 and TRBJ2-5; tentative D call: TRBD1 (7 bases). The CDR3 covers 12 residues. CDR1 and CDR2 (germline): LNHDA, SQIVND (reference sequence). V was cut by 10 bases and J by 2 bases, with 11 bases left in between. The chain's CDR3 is CATGDRQETQYF. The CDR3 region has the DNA TGTGCCACGGGGGACAGACAAGAGACCCAGTACTTC. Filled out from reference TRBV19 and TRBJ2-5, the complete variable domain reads DGGITQSPKYLFRKEGQNVTLSCEQNLNHDAMYWYRQDPGQGLRLIYYSQIVNDFQKGDIAEGYSVSREKKESFPLTVTSAQKNPTAFYLCATGDRQETQYFGPGTRLLVL.

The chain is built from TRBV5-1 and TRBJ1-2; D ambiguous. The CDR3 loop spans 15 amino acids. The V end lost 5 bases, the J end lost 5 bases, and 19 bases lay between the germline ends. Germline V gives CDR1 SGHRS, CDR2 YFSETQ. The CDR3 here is CASSNRPSLFYGYTF. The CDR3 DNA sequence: TGCGCCAGCAGTAACAGACCCTCCCTCTTTTATGGCTACACCTTC. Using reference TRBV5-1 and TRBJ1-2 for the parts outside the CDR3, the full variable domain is KAGVTQTPRYLIKTRGQQVTLSCSPISGHRSVSWYQQTPGQGLQFLFEYFSETQRNKGNFPGRFSGRQFSNSRSEMNVSTLELGDSALYLCASSNRPSLFYGYTFGSGTRLTVV.